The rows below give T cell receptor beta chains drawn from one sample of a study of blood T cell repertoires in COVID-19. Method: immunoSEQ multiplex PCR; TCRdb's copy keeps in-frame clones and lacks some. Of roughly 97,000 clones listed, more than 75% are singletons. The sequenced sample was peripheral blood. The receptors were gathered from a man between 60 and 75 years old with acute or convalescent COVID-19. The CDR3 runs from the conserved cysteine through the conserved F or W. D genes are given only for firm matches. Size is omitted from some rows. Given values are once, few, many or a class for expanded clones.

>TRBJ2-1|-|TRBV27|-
CASSLEGGSYSYNEQFF
TGTGCCAGCAGTTTAGAGGGGGGGAGTTACTCCTACAATGAGCAGTTCTTC
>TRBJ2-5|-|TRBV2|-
CASRVNQETQYF
TGTGCCAGCCGTGTCAACCAAGAGACCCAGTACTTC
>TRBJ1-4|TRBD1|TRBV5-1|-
CASSKGDRGGEKLFF
TGCGCCAGCAGTAAAGGAGACAGGGGAGGCGAAAAACTGTTTTTT
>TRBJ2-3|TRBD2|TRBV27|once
CASSLLLNGLAGLGPDTQYF
TGTGCCAGCAGTTTACTACTAAATGGACTAGCGGGGTTGGGGCCAGATACGCAGTATTTT
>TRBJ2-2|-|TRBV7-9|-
CASSFYPNTGELFF
TGTGCCAGCAGCTTCTACCCGAACACCGGGGAGCTGTTTTTT
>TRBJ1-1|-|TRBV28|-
CASSLGSEAFF
TGTGCCAGCAGTTTAGGGTCGGAGGCTTTCTTT
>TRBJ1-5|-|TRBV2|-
CASTGHPNQPQHF
TGTGCCAGCACCGGACACCCTAATCAGCCCCAGCATTTT
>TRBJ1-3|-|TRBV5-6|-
CASSSFFAGGNTIYF
TGTGCCAGCAGCTCGTTTTTCGCCGGGGGAAACACCATATATTTT
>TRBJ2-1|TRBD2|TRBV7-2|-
CASMALAGVDEQFF
TGTGCCAGCATGGCTCTAGCGGGAGTCGATGAGCAGTTCTTC
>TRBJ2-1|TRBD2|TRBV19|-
CASRVLAGGLGDNEQFF
TGTGCCAGTCGGGTCTTAGCGGGAGGGTTGGGGGACAATGAGCAGTTCTTC
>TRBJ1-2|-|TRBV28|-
CASSSRAGLPYGYTF
TGTGCCAGCAGTTCAAGGGCAGGGCTTCCCTATGGCTACACCTTC
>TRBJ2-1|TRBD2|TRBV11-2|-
CASSLAGGYNEQFF
TGTGCCAGCAGCTTAGCGGGAGGGTACAATGAGCAGTTCTTC
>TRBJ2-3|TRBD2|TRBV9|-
CASSAGLAGGPQGTQYF
TGTGCCAGCAGCGCCGGACTAGCGGGAGGGCCCCAAGGTACGCAGTATTTT
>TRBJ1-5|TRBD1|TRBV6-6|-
CASSRFGQGKRDQPQHF
TGTGCCAGCAGTCGTTTTGGACAGGGTAAGAGAGATCAGCCCCAGCATTTT
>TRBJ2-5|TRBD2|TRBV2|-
CASRGTSVTQYF
TGTGCCAGCAGGGGGACTAGCGTGACCCAGTACTTC
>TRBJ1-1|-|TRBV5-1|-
CASSPGFGAFF
TGCGCCAGCAGCCCAGGGTTTGGGGCTTTCTTT
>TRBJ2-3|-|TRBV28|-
CASRLGRENTQYF
TGTGCCAGCAGGTTAGGGCGGGAAAATACGCAGTATTTT
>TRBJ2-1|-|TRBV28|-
CASSLFGNEQFF
TGTGCCAGCAGTTTATTCGGGAATGAGCAGTTCTTC
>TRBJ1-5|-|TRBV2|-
CASTGSRSNQPQHF
TGTGCCAGCACGGGGTCCAGAAGCAATCAGCCCCAGCATTTT
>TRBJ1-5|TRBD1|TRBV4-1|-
CASSHQGYRGSQPQHF
TGCGCCAGCAGCCATCAAGGATACAGGGGGAGTCAGCCCCAGCATTTT
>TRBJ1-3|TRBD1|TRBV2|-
CASRGQAGNTIYF
TGTGCCAGCAGGGGACAGGCTGGAAACACCATATATTTT
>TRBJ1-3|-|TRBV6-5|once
CASSYSTGYSGNTIYF
TGTGCCAGCAGTTACTCTACAGGTTACTCTGGAAACACCATATATTTT
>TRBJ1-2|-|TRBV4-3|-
CASSPTATRGNYGYTF
TGCGCCAGCAGCCCGACCGCGACTCGCGGTAACTATGGCTACACCTTC
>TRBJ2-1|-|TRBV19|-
CASSIEGGTGNEQFF
TGTGCCAGTAGTATAGAGGGCGGGACGGGTAATGAGCAGTTCTTC
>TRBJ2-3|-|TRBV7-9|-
CASSPLDAYTDTQYF
TGTGCCAGCAGCCCACTCGATGCGTACACAGATACGCAGTATTTT
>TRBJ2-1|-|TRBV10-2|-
CASSELAASSYNEQFF
TGCGCCAGCAGTGAGTTAGCGGCGAGCTCCTACAATGAGCAGTTCTTC
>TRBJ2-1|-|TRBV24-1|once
CATSGPSRDYNEQFF
TGTGCCACCAGTGGCCCTAGCCGAGACTACAATGAGCAGTTCTTC
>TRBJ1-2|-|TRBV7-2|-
CASSLSPGEYYTF
TGTGCCAGCAGCTTATCGCCAGGGGAATACTACACCTTC
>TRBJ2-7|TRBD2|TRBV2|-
CASRSGTSGVSYEQYF
TGTGCCAGCAGGTCGGGGACTAGCGGGGTCTCCTACGAGCAGTACTTC
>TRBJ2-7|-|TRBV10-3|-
CAISDSRDDYEQYF
TGTGCCATCAGTGACTCGCGGGATGACTACGAGCAGTACTTC
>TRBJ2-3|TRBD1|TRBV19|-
CASSMGQGVLGDTQYF
TGTGCCAGTAGTATGGGACAGGGGGTCCTGGGAGATACGCAGTATTTT
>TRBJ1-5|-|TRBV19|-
CAAQRGADTQPQHF
TGTGCCGCCCAAAGAGGCGCAGATACACAGCCCCAGCATTTT
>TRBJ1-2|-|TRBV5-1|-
CASTPQGGPYGYTF
TGCGCCAGCACCCCCCAAGGAGGCCCCTATGGCTACACCTTC
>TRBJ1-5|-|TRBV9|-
CASSVAPSNQPQHF
TGTGCCAGCAGCGTAGCCCCGAGTAATCAGCCCCAGCATTTT
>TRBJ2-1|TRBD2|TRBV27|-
CASSLFGLAGRSNEQFF
TGTGCCAGCAGTTTATTCGGCCTAGCGGGACGGTCCAATGAGCAGTTCTTC
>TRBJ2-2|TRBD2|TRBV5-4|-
CASSSLAGAGTGELFF
TGTGCCAGCAGCTCTTTAGCGGGAGCGGGCACCGGGGAGCTGTTTTTT
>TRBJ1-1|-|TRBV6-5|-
CASSGALNTEAFF
TGTGCCTCCTCAGGGGCATTGAACACTGAAGCTTTCTTT
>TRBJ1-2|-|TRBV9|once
CASSGGVEVHGYTF
TGTGCCAGCAGCGGGGGGGTGGAGGTTCATGGCTACACCTTC
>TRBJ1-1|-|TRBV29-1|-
CSVVTNDREAFF
TGCAGCGTTGTTACTAACGACAGGGAAGCTTTCTTT
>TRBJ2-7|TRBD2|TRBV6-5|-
CASSRTSGTHEQYF
TGTGCCAGCTCTAGGACTAGCGGGACTCACGAGCAGTACTTC
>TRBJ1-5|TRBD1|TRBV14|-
CASSHQTGLGQPQHF
TGTGCCAGCAGCCACCAGACAGGGTTGGGGCAGCCCCAGCATTTT
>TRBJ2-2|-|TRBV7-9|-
CASSFNSGTGELFF
TGTGCCAGCAGCTTTAACAGCGGTACCGGGGAGCTGTTTTTT
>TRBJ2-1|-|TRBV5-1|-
CASSAPSGFGEQFF
TGCGCCAGCAGCGCCCCATCGGGATTCGGTGAGCAGTTCTTC
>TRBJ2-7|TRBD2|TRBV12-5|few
CASGLVRGGSYEQYF
TGTGCTAGTGGTTTGGTTCGGGGGGGGAGCTACGAGCAGTACTTC
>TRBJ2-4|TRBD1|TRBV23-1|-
CASSHSTGTKNIQYF
TGCGCCAGCAGCCATTCGACAGGGACCAAAAACATTCAGTACTTC
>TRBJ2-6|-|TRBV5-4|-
CASSDRTGANVLTF
TGTGCCAGCAGCGACAGGACTGGGGCCAACGTCCTGACTTTC
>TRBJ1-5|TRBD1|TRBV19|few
CASSMGQGGYSNQPQHF
TGTGCCAGTAGTATGGGACAGGGTGGGTATAGCAATCAGCCCCAGCATTTT
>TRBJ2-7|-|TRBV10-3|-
CAISAPGTFSSYEQYF
TGTGCCATCAGTGCCCCCGGGACATTCAGCTCCTACGAGCAGTACTTC
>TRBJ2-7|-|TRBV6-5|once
CASSYNFQGIHEQYF
TGTGCCAGCAGTTATAACTTCCAGGGTATCCACGAGCAGTACTTC
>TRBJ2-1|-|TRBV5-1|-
CASSLYNNEQFF
TGCGCCAGCAGCTTGTATAACAATGAGCAGTTCTTC
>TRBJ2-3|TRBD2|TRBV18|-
CASSPDLAVTSTDTQYF
TGTGCCAGCTCACCTGATCTAGCGGTAACTAGCACAGATACGCAGTATTTT
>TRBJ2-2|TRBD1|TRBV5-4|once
CASSLGQGSTGELFF
TGTGCCAGCAGCTTGGGACAGGGTAGCACCGGGGAGCTGTTTTTT
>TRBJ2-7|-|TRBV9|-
CASSARGTFSYEQYF
TGTGCCAGCAGCGCCAGGGGAACCTTTTCCTACGAGCAGTACTTC
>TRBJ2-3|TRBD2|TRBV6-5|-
CASRWSGTSTDTQYF
TGTGCCAGCAGGTGGAGCGGGACTAGCACAGATACGCAGTATTTT
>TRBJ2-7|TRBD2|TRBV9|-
CASSVGTSGLYEQYF
TGTGCCAGCAGCGTCGGGACTAGCGGGCTCTACGAGCAGTACTTC
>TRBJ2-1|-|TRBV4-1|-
CASSQAGAAYNEQFF
TGCGCCAGCAGCCAAGCAGGGGCCGCATACAATGAGCAGTTCTTC
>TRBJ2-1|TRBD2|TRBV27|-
CASSRTLLAGGGDEQFF
TGTGCCAGCAGTAGAACTCTACTAGCGGGAGGTGGCGATGAGCAGTTCTTC
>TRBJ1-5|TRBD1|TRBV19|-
CASSTGDRNQPQHF
TGTGCCAGTAGTACCGGGGACAGAAATCAGCCCCAGCATTTT
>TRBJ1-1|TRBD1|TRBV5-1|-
CASSSHRGGIDTEAFF
TGCGCCAGCAGCTCCCACAGGGGCGGGATCGACACTGAAGCTTTCTTT
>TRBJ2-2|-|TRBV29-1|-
CSGDTENTGELFF
TGCAGCGGGGACACGGAGAACACCGGGGAGCTGTTTTTT